The entry below describes one T cell receptor beta chain. Profiled with immunoSEQ multiplex PCR; TCRdb holds only in-frame clones, not every one. The top ten hold more than 0.85% of the sample, which has 65,000 to 85,000 clones, 80% to 95% seen once. Documented time point: peripheral blood 6 weeks after treatment start. This specimen belongs to a study of PD-L1 blockade in urothelial cancer. As for the study in general: Men with urothelial cancer arising in the bladder made up twenty-five of 29 patients.

V dropped 5 bases and J dropped 1; count of bases not matched to a gene: 5. The CDR3 has 15 amino acids. Germline CDR1 and CDR2: SEHNR and FQNEAQ (reference sequence). V gene TRBV7-9 combines with J gene TRBJ2-7; TRBD2 agrees at 10 bases. Sequencing used PBMCs, obtained around atezolizumab (anti-PD-L1) treatment. The receptor's source is a woman of 80 years or more with urothelial cancer. The CDR3 reads CASSHLAGESYEQYF. The CDR3 DNA reads as TGTGCCAGCAGCCATCTAGCGGGAGAATCCTACGAGCAGTACTTC.